This T cell receptor beta chain was recorded in a study of Ad26.COV2.S vaccination and SARS-CoV-2 variants. Points from the study as a whole: Substantial breadth in spike-specific CD8+ and CD4+ T cell responses was reportedly seen after vaccination.

The CDR3 contains 14 residues. V lost 1 base and J 0 bases, leaving 6 bases between the germline ends. Germline values: CDR1 MGHRA, CDR2 YSYEKL. Treatment in this sample: 15 to 20 received Ad26.COV2.S at low or high dose, single or two shots; roughly five received placebo; per-sample allocation not given. Each sample was drawn 63 days after the first injection (of vaccine or placebo). This person who donated was an adult of 18-55 years in Boston. Participants' vaccine, an Ad26 vector, delivered Wuhan-strain SARS-CoV-2 spike. Repertoires were generated with immunoSEQ multiplex PCR, while TCRdb's copy carries only in-frame clones and drops some. The data show some 330,000 clones, under 90% seen once. About this clone: Antigen: not known.

The sequenced sample was peripheral blood, obtained in a trial of Ad26.COV2.S vaccine versus placebo. The genes are TRBV4-1 and TRBJ1-1; TRBD1 might be the D (6 bases). The clonotype comes from a person aged 18-65 years who received the Ad26.COV2.S COVID-19 vaccine or a placebo. In nucleotides, the CDR3 is TGCGCCAGCAGCCAAGGGACAGTGAACACTGAAGCTTTCTTT. The encoded protein is CASSQGTVNTEAFF.